Below, one TCR beta chain is given with its context. Its target is not known. The data belong to a study of beta chain features in type 1 diabetes. Overall study results and limits: In all four CD4+ subsets, TCRB CDR3 length was significantly, moderately reduced in type 1 diabetes. Since sequencing was performed on cDNA, cells with high TCR expression could be over-represented. The naive, central memory and Treg TCRB repertoires looked more alike in patients than they did in healthy donors.

The CDR3 contains 16 residues. CDR1 is SGHRS and CDR2 is YFSETQ in the germline V gene. V trimming: 4 bases; J trimming: 1 base; junction bases outside the gene matches: 5. What was sequenced were expressed TCRB transcripts, since all of the isolated RNA had been reverse transcribed. Clones were read by immunoSEQ multiplex PCR, and TCRdb kept only the in-frame ones, dropping some. The table records some 290,000 clones, 13% to 15% of them present only once. This chain uses TRBV5-1 with TRBJ2-5; 12 positions match TRBD2. The receptor's source is a man younger than 40 with type 1 diabetes. Sequencing was carried out using naive CD4+ T cells from blood. This chain's CDR3 is CASSQGLAGLQETQYF. The CDR3 DNA reads TGCGCCAGCAGCCAGGGACTAGCGGGCCTCCAAGAGACCCAGTACTTC. The variable domain in full, completed from reference TRBV5-1 and TRBJ2-5, reads KAGVTQTPRYLIKTRGQQVTLSCSPISGHRSVSWYQQTPGQGLQFLFEYFSETQRNKGNFPGRFSGRQFSNSRSEMNVSTLELGDSALYLCASSQGLAGLQETQYFGPGTRLLVL.